The rows below give T cell receptor beta chains drawn from one sample of a study of T cell repertoires in cytomegalovirus infection. TCRdb re-derived calls from the reads in MiXCR, one entry per CDR3 protein. The sample contains about 180,000 distinct CDR3 sequences, around 14% of which appear only once. The sample consisted of PBMCs. The receptors come from a human donor in good health (CMV status not recorded). Some clones in this sample may be carry-over from other donors' samples. The CDR3 runs from the conserved cysteine through the conserved F or W. Fields, in order: J gene, clone size, V gene, D gene, CDR3 protein, CDR3 DNA. The D gene is left open where the match is weak. A row's size may be missing; if present it is once, few, many or a size class.

TRBJ1-1,.,TRBV28,.,CASSLWGSRNTEAFF,TGTGCCAGCAGTTTATGGGGGAGCCGGAACACTGAAGCTTTCTTT
TRBJ1-5,many,TRBV4-3,.,CASSQDGGEPQHF,TGCGCCAGCAGCCAAGATGGAGGGGAACCCCAGCATTTT
TRBJ2-5,once,TRBV19,TRBD2,CASSIDGGSQDTQYF,TGTGCCAGTAGTATAGACGGCGGGAGCCAAGATACCCAGTACTTC
TRBJ2-2,.,TRBV14,TRBD2,CASSRGGRVTGELFF,TGTGCCAGCAGCCGCGGGGGGCGAGTCACCGGGGAGCTGTTTTTT
TRBJ2-1,few,TRBV5-1,TRBD2,CASSLQRGDGNEQFF,TGCGCCAGCAGCTTGCAGCGGGGGGATGGGAATGAGCAGTTCTTC
TRBJ1-5,many,TRBV19,.,CASSKAAQGQPQHF,TGTGCCAGTAGTAAGGCGGCACAGGGTCAGCCCCAGCATTTT
TRBJ1-1,many,TRBV28,.,CASRIGRRNTEAFF,TGTGCCAGCAGAATTGGGCGGAGGAACACTGAAGCTTTCTTT
TRBJ2-7,many,TRBV29-1,.,CSVELSYYEQYF,TGCAGCGTTGAACTATCTTACTACGAGCAGTACTTC
TRBJ2-4,many,TRBV28,.,CASSFFPAGRGLVKNIQYF,TGTGCCAGCAGTTTCTTCCCGGCGGGCAGGGGTTTAGTCAAAAACATTCAGTACTTC
TRBJ1-1,many,TRBV7-9,TRBD1,CASSLRTGRGNTEAFF,TGTGCCAGCAGCTTAAGGACAGGGAGGGGGAACACTGAAGCTTTCTTT
TRBJ2-2,few,TRBV9,TRBD2,CASSVVGLAGAQNTGELFF,TGTGCCAGCAGCGTAGTGGGACTAGCGGGAGCCCAGAACACCGGGGAGCTGTTTTTT
TRBJ2-5,many,TRBV12-3/TRBV12-4,.,CASSSGTLWTQYF,TGTGCCAGCAGTTCCGGGACCCTATGGACCCAGTACTTC
TRBJ1-1,many,TRBV7-2,.,CASSLNARTEAFF,TGTGCCAGCAGCTTAAATGCGAGGACTGAAGCTTTCTTT
TRBJ2-2,many,TRBV7-2,TRBD2,CASSWTSGNTGELFF,TGTGCCAGCAGTTGGACTAGCGGGAACACCGGGGAGCTGTTTTTT
TRBJ2-1,many,TRBV28,.,CASSLDIQGAYNEQFF,TGTGCCAGCAGTTTAGACATTCAGGGAGCCTACAATGAGCAGTTCTTC
TRBJ1-2,.,TRBV29-1,.,CSVEVGAVDSDGYTF,TGCAGCGTTGAAGTGGGGGCTGTGGACAGTGATGGCTACACCTTC
TRBJ2-1,.,TRBV6-2/TRBV6-3,TRBD1,CASSRDREVGWNEQFF,TGTGCCAGCAGCCGGGACAGGGAAGTCGGGTGGAATGAGCAGTTCTTC
TRBJ1-5,few,TRBV29-1,.,CSVREGDQPQHF,TGCAGCGTTAGAGAGGGGGATCAGCCCCAGCATTTT
TRBJ1-2,many,TRBV15,TRBD1,CATSRETGGVNYGYTF,TGTGCCACCAGCAGAGAAACAGGGGGCGTTAACTATGGCTACACCTTC
TRBJ2-1,.,TRBV5-6,.,CASSSMGEDEQFF,TGTGCCAGCAGTTCGATGGGCGAGGATGAGCAGTTCTTC
TRBJ1-2,.,TRBV7-9,.,CASSSVTGYDGYTF,TGTGCCAGCAGCTCGGTTACAGGGTACGATGGCTACACCTTC
TRBJ2-7,.,TRBV7-2,TRBD1,CASGSRDRPNEQYF,TGTGCCAGCGGCTCCCGGGACAGGCCTAACGAGCAGTACTTC
TRBJ1-1,.,TRBV19,.,CASSIGRNTEAFF,TGTGCCAGTAGTATCGGCAGGAACACTGAAGCTTTCTTT
TRBJ1-2,few,TRBV28,.,CASSLGGPSYGYTF,TGTGCCAGCAGTTTAGGGGGGCCCAGCTATGGCTACACCTTC
TRBJ2-2,.,TRBV28,TRBD1,CASGPRGGPTGELFF,TGTGCCAGCGGCCCAAGAGGGGGCCCCACCGGGGAGCTGTTTTTT
TRBJ2-4,.,TRBV7-3,.,CASSSGKGKNIQYF,TGTGCCAGCAGCTCCGGGAAAGGCAAAAACATTCAGTACTTC
TRBJ2-1,many,TRBV18,.,CASRRGSSYNEQFF,TGTGCCAGCCGCCGGGGGAGCTCCTACAATGAGCAGTTCTTC
TRBJ2-2,few,TRBV5-1,.,CASSFSVGELFF,TGCGCCAGCAGCTTTAGTGTGGGGGAGCTGTTTTTT
TRBJ2-5,.,TRBV29-1,TRBD2,CSVEGLAGEETQYF,TGCAGCGTTGAAGGGTTAGCGGGAGAAGAGACCCAGTACTTC
TRBJ1-1,few,TRBV6-8,.,CASSFTRGGTEAFF,TGTGCCAGCAGCTTTACCAGGGGCGGCACTGAAGCTTTCTTT
TRBJ2-1,.,TRBV29-1,.,CSFSSAHPSSYNEQFF,TGCAGCTTCTCCTCAGCACACCCGAGCTCCTACAATGAGCAGTTCTTC
TRBJ2-1,.,TRBV6-2/TRBV6-3,TRBD2,CASSRTSGGANEQFF,TGTGCCAGCAGCCGGACTAGCGGGGGGGCCAATGAGCAGTTCTTC
TRBJ2-1,many,TRBV5-6,TRBD1,CASSWDRSSYNEQFF,TGTGCCAGCAGCTGGGACAGGAGCTCCTACAATGAGCAGTTCTTC
TRBJ1-1,many,TRBV2,.,CASKDGMNTEAFF,TGTGCCAGCAAGGACGGCATGAACACTGAAGCTTTCTTT
TRBJ2-3,.,TRBV29-1,TRBD2,CSVLGLASPSFTDTQYF,TGCAGCGTCCTAGGACTAGCGAGTCCTTCCTTCACAGATACGCAGTATTTT
TRBJ1-1,many,TRBV6-2/TRBV6-3,.,CASSYMVGAAGGTEAFF,TGTGCCAGCAGTTACATGGTGGGGGCGGCCGGAGGCACTGAAGCTTTCTTT
TRBJ1-2,.,TRBV10-3,TRBD1,CAISEPSGTGSGYTF,TGTGCCATCAGTGAGCCCTCCGGGACAGGGAGCGGCTACACCTTC
TRBJ1-1,many,TRBV7-2,.,CASSRQSPGSEAFF,TGTGCCAGCAGTCGACAAAGCCCTGGATCTGAAGCTTTCTTT
TRBJ2-7,few,TRBV29-1,.,CSVSYSYEQYF,TGCAGCGTTTCTTACTCCTACGAGCAGTACTTC
TRBJ1-2,many,TRBV4-1,TRBD1,CASSPRTGTNYGYTF,TGCGCCAGCAGCCCCCGGACAGGAACTAACTATGGCTACACCTTC
TRBJ1-2,.,TRBV6-2/TRBV6-3,.,CASRSGGWTF,TGTGCCAGCAGGTCGGGGGGATGGACCTTC
TRBJ2-7,few,TRBV2,.,CASSVKFYEQYF,TGTGCCAGCAGTGTCAAGTTCTACGAGCAGTACTTC
TRBJ2-2,.,TRBV19,TRBD1,CASQGAGTGELFF,TGTGCCAGTCAGGGGGCGGGGACCGGGGAGCTGTTTTTT
TRBJ2-7,few,TRBV2,.,CASTPGGSTSYEQYF,TGTGCCAGCACCCCAGGGGGGTCTACCTCCTACGAGCAGTACTTC
TRBJ2-5,few,TRBV29-1,.,CSVEGTAVQETQYF,TGCAGCGTTGAAGGGACAGCCGTTCAAGAGACCCAGTACTTC
TRBJ2-3,.,TRBV28,TRBD2,CASSTPGLAGGSTDTQYF,TGTGCCAGCAGCACGCCGGGACTAGCGGGAGGGAGCACAGATACGCAGTATTTT
TRBJ2-1,many,TRBV28,TRBD2,CATSGGGRVSNEQFF,TGTGCCACATCAGGAGGCGGGAGGGTTTCCAATGAGCAGTTCTTC
TRBJ1-3,few,TRBV20-1,.,CSARDFSFSGNTIYF,TGCAGTGCTAGAGATTTCAGCTTCTCTGGAAACACCATATATTTT
TRBJ2-7,many,TRBV7-2,TRBD2,CASSSKAGGSSYEQYF,TGTGCCAGCAGCTCGAAGGCGGGAGGTAGCTCCTACGAGCAGTACTTC
TRBJ2-7,.,TRBV19,TRBD2,CASSYLAGNEQYF,TGTGCCAGTAGTTACTTAGCGGGCAACGAGCAGTACTTC
TRBJ2-1,few,TRBV28,.,CASSRLVNEQFF,TGTGCCAGCAGTCGACTAGTCAATGAGCAGTTCTTC
TRBJ2-7,.,TRBV29-1,.,CSVAERVGEQYF,TGCAGCGTCGCGGAACGGGTAGGCGAGCAGTACTTC
TRBJ1-1,many,TRBV7-2,.,CASRRTANTEAFF,TGTGCCAGCAGACGGACGGCGAACACTGAAGCTTTCTTT
TRBJ1-1,few,TRBV19,.,CASSTHENTEAFF,TGTGCCAGTAGTACTCATGAGAACACTGAAGCTTTCTTT
TRBJ2-7,many,TRBV7-9,TRBD2,CASSPPGLASQGGEQYF,TGTGCCAGCAGCCCCCCGGGACTAGCGTCCCAAGGGGGCGAGCAGTACTTC